The 18 T cell receptor beta chains below come from one sample, sequenced in a study of blood T cell repertoires in COVID-19. TCRdb keeps only in-frame clones here, not all; method: immunoSEQ multiplex PCR. The sample carries fewer than 110,000 clones, around 85% recorded once. Sequenced input: peripheral blood. The receptors shown here come from a woman in her 70s with active or convalescent COVID-19.

The rearrangement joins TRBV27 to TRBJ1-5; D uncertain. Germline V CDR1 and CDR2: MNHEY, SMNVEV (reference sequence). The V end lost 4 bases, the J end lost 4 bases, and 5 bases lay between the germline ends. CDR3 size: 12 residues. CDR3 region: CASSSLNQPQHF. The DNA of the CDR3 is TGTGCCAGCAGTTCTCTGAATCAGCCCCAGCATTTT.

V gene TRBV5-8 combines with J gene TRBJ2-7; D uncertain. The germline V gene has CDR1 SGHTS and CDR2 YDEGEE. The CDR3 length is 12 residues. V dropped 3 bases and J dropped 7 bases, with 11 bases sitting between them. The CDR3 here is CASSYLRKEQYF. In nucleotides, the CDR3 is TGTGCCAGCAGCTACCTAAGAAAAGAGCAGTACTTC.

The rearrangement uses TRBV5-5 and TRBJ2-5, with a possible D match to TRBD1 (6 bases). Germline V gene lookup returns CDR1 SGHKS and CDR2 YYEKEE (reference sequence). The CDR3 is 16 residues long. Trimming removed 0 bases from V and 4 bases from J, with 16 bases in between. The CDR3 spells CASSLDGKSRGETQYF. The CDR3 DNA is TGTGCCAGCAGCTTGGACGGGAAAAGCAGGGGAGAGACCCAGTACTTC. Complete variable domain (other parts from reference TRBV5-5 and TRBJ2-5): DAGVTQSPTHLIKTRGQQVTLRCSPISGHKSVSWYQQVLGQGPQFIFQYYEKEERGRGNFPDRFSARQFPNYSSELNVNALLLGDSALYLCASSLDGKSRGETQYFGPGTRLLVL.

This clone was detected only once. This chain joins TRBV10-3 and TRBJ2-5, with a weak D call TRBD2 (5 bases). This CDR3 is built from 16 residues. Trimming shortened V by 2 bases and J by 4 bases, and 17 bases separated the two germline ends. Per germline, CDR1 ENHRY and CDR2 SYGVKD. CDR3: CAISEGVGELGETQYF. CDR3 sequence (DNA): TGTGCCATCAGTGAGGGAGTCGGGGAGTTGGGAGAGACCCAGTACTTC.

This clone appeared a single time. The chain has TRBV5-5 and TRBJ2-1, with a tentative D call TRBD2 (5 bases). The CDR3 loop spans 13 amino acids. Per germline, CDR1 SGHKS and CDR2 YYEKEE (reference sequence). V lost 1 base and J lost 7, with 9 bases in between. The CDR3 loop is CASSLSGGNEQFF. CDR3 DNA: TGTGCCAGCAGCTTGAGTGGAGGAAATGAGCAGTTCTTC.

J is TRBJ1-2 and V is TRBV7-2, with unresolved D. This CDR3 is 13 amino acids long. Germline-derived CDR1 and CDR2 are SGHTA and FQGNSA. Trimming took off 2 bases at V and 10 bases at J, with 14 bases between the two ends. The chain's CDR3 is CASSLREGGSYTF. The CDR3 nucleotides read TGTGCCAGCAGCTTAAGGGAGGGCGGTTCCTACACCTTC.

The rearrangement uses TRBV30 and TRBJ1-2; 10 positions match TRBD1. V gave up 4 bases and J gave up 5 bases; unmatched junction bases: 7. Germline V gives CDR1 GTSNPN, CDR2 SVGIG (reference sequence). This CDR3 has 14 amino acids. This chain's CDR3 is CAWTRQGAVYGYTF. The CDR3 DNA reads TGTGCCTGGACTAGACAGGGGGCGGTTTATGGCTACACCTTC.

The chain has TRBV7-2 and TRBJ1-1; TRBD1 might be the D (6 bases). Trimming left V 3 bases short and J 6 bases short, with 11 bases between. Germline assignment: CDR1 SGHTA and CDR2 FQGNSA. The CDR3 covers 13 residues. CDR3 in DNA: TGTGCCAGCAGCTTTACAGGGTGGTCTGAAGCTTTCTTT. Amino acid sequence: CASSFTGWSEAFF.

This chain uses TRBV30 with TRBJ1-3; D gene uncertain. The V gene's germline CDR1 is GTSNPN and CDR2 SVGIG (reference sequence). V dropped 8 bases and J dropped 4 bases, with 12 bases sitting between them. This CDR3 contains 12 residues. The CDR3 DNA reads as TGTGCCCGGACCGGAGGGGGAAACACCATATATTTT. It encodes CARTGGGNTIYF. Using reference TRBV30 and TRBJ1-3 for the parts outside the CDR3, the full variable domain is SQTIHQWPATLVQPVGSPLSLECTVEGTSNPNLYWYRQAAGRGLQLLFYSVGIGQISSEVPQNLSASRPQDRQFILSSKKLLLSDSGFYLCARTGGGNTIYFGEGSWLTVV.

The chain joins TRBV6-2 or TRBV6-3 to TRBJ1-6; D is undetermined. Germline values: CDR1 MNHEY, CDR2 SVGEGT. V gave up 5 bases and J gave up 3 bases, with 11 bases separating them. This CDR3 has 15 amino acids. The CDR3 nucleotides are TGTGCCAGCAGTGAGGCGGGAAGCTATAATTCACCCCTCCACTTT. Translated: CASSEAGSYNSPLHF.

The J gene is TRBJ1-2, the V gene TRBV19; D not certain. Deletions cut 7 bases from V and 0 bases from J, with 12 bases between. Per germline, CDR1 LNHDA and CDR2 SQIVND (reference sequence). This CDR3 is built from 14 residues. The DNA for the CDR3 is TGTGCCAGTACACGAGGGTATTCTAACTATGGCTACACCTTC. It translates to CASTRGYSNYGYTF.

The chain carries TRBV7-8 and TRBJ1-2; 10 bases are shared with TRBD1. Germline V lookup: CDR1 SGHVS, CDR2 FQNEAQ. The CDR3 runs to 15 residues. V shed 5 bases and J 2 bases; nucleotides not matched to a gene: 5. In DNA form, the CDR3 reads TGTGCCAGCAGCCACCCGGGACAGGGGAACTATGGCTACACCTTC. Amino acids: CASSHPGQGNYGYTF.

The V and J genes are TRBV3-1 (or the pseudogene TRBV3-2) and TRBJ2-1; possible D gene TRBD1, 6 bases. Germline CDR1 is LGHDT and CDR2 is YNNKEL (reference sequence). This CDR3 is built from 14 residues. With 1 base removed from V and 6 bases from J, the gap between germline ends came to 10 bases. The CDR3 coding sequence is TGTGCCAGCAGCCAAGGCCGGACAGTCAATGAGCAGTTCTTC. It is translated as CASSQGRTVNEQFF.

The CDR3 DNA reads as TGTGCCAGCAGCCCGGGGAGGGCGGGCACTGAAGCTTTCTTT. Translation: CASSPGRAGTEAFF. V and J are TRBV7-9 and TRBJ1-1; D gene ambiguous. Between the trimmed V and J ends, which lost 5 bases and 4 bases, there was a span of 14 bases. There are 14 residues in the CDR3. Germline assignment: CDR1 SEHNR and CDR2 FQNEAQ (reference sequence).

The V and J genes are TRBV9 and TRBJ1-3, with D possibly matching TRBD1 (5 bases). V was clipped by 3 bases and J by 2 bases, with 21 bases between them. The CDR3 runs to 18 residues. CDR1 and CDR2 from the germline V gene are SGDLS and YYNGEE. In DNA form, the CDR3 reads TGTGCCAGCAGCGATGGGGCAGGGAAATTATTCGCTGGAAACACCATATATTTT. Protein product: CASSDGAGKLFAGNTIYF. Together with reference TRBV9 and TRBJ1-3, the CDR3 gives the full variable domain: DSGVTQTPKHLITATGQRVTLRCSPRSGDLSVYWYQQSLDQGLQFLIQYYNGEERAKGNILERFSAQQFPDLHSELNLSSLELGDSALYFCASSDGAGKLFAGNTIYFGEGSWLTVV.

The rearrangement uses TRBV5-1 and TRBJ2-5, with 7 bases fitting TRBD1. Losses at the gene ends were 3 bases for V and 2 bases for J; bases not matched to a gene: 4. CDR1 and CDR2 from the germline V gene are SGHRS and YFSETQ. The CDR3 is 14 residues long. CDR3 nucleotides: TGCGCCAGCAGCTCTCAGGGGGTACAAGAGACCCAGTACTTC. Its translation is CASSSQGVQETQYF.

V is TRBV4-1 and J is TRBJ1-3; D gene ambiguous. Trimming took 0 bases from V and 4 from J, leaving 10 bases between them. Per the germline V gene, CDR1 is MGHRA and CDR2 is YSYEKL. The CDR3 is 15 residues long. In DNA, the CDR3 is TGCGCCAGCAGCCAAGACGGGGTATTAGGAAACACCATATATTTT. It translates to CASSQDGVLGNTIYF.

This clone has only one observation. J is TRBJ2-3 and V is TRBV27; 10 nucleotides align to TRBD2. CDR1 is MNHEY and CDR2 is SMNVEV in the germline V gene (reference sequence). V trimming: 6 bases; J trimming: 1 base; junction bases outside the gene matches: 13. The CDR3 runs 18 residues. CDR3 in DNA: TGTGCCAGCAGATCCCTCTCTGGGACTAGCGCTCGCACAGATACGCAGTATTTT. Amino acid sequence: CASRSLSGTSARTDTQYF.